This T cell receptor (beta chain) was sequenced for a study of Graves' ophthalmopathy and Graves' hyperthyroidism. As for the study in general: Ahead of any treatment, peripheral blood was obtained at the initial diagnosis.

Amplification targeted the TCR beta CDR3 regions, with RNA transcripts as the source material. Amplification began with first-round RT-PCR using HTBI primers, then second-round multiplex PCR was performed. Using its own MiXCR run on the multiplex PCR reads, TCRdb lists one record per CDR3 protein. The sample includes about 500,000 distinct CDR3 sequences, 13% to 15% of them seen just once. There are 14 residues in the CDR3. V was pared by 0 bases and J by 5 bases, with 2 bases of the junction left unmatched. Germline-derived CDR1 and CDR2 are LGHDT and YNNKEL (reference sequence). This clonotype was seen repeatedly, ten times or more. As yet, its antigen is unknown. Study results and caveats: Blood shared most expanded thyroid clonotypes above 0.001 frequency.

Physicians reached a diagnosis by relying on clinical symptoms, serum thyroxine, TRAb, thyroid ultrasound and orbital computed tomography. This receptor was taken from a woman in her 30s with Graves' ophthalmopathy. The chain joins TRBV3-1 to TRBJ2-5, with 8 positions matching TRBD1. Sequencing input: blood. The CDR3 DNA is TGTGCCAGCAGCCAAGAGACAGGGGACGAGACCCAGTACTTC. As protein: CASSQETGDETQYF.